The present TCR beta chain was sequenced within a study of T cells after yellow fever vaccination. The CDR3 runs to 15 residues. Germline V lookup: CDR1 SGHRS, CDR2 YFSETQ. Trimming pared 1 base from V and 3 bases from J, leaving 13 bases between. This clonotype was found many times. TCRdb used MiXCR to reprocess the 5' RACE reads, holding one entry per CDR3 protein. In the table there are approximately 240,000 distinct CDR3 sequences, approximately 3.8% of which are singletons. This chain connects TRBV5-1 to TRBJ2-5; weak D call: TRBD2 (7 bases). The specimen comprised PBMCs, sampled 15 days after the yellow fever booster vaccination. The sequence was obtained from a man younger than 35 who received the YFV17D yellow fever vaccine. This chain's CDR3 is CASSLFGGPKETQYF. The CDR3, as DNA: TGCGCCAGCAGCTTGTTCGGGGGGCCAAAAGAGACCCAGTACTTC.